This T cell receptor (beta chain) is from a study of Ad26.COV2.S vaccination and SARS-CoV-2 variants. Looking at the study overall: Once, or twice with 56 days between doses, Ad26.COV2.S was given intramuscularly. Study-level points and caveats: Non-spike TCR breadth did not differ much between vaccine and placebo recipients.

This clone appeared a single time. What it recognizes is unknown. Treatment given: some 19 received Ad26.COV2.S at low or high dose, single or two shots; a few received placebo; per-sample allocation not given. Collection of samples fell on day 63 after the first vaccine or placebo injection. Participants' vaccine, an Ad26 vector, delivered Wuhan-strain SARS-CoV-2 spike. The V gene's germline CDR1 is SGHKS and CDR2 YYEKEE (reference sequence). The CDR3 length is 11 residues. V was trimmed by 5 bases and J by 5 bases, leaving 6 bases between them. Sequenced by immunoSEQ multiplex PCR; TCRdb stores in-frame clones only, minus some. The sample has roughly 680,000 clones, 70% to 90% seen once.

The origin of this receptor is a person aged 18-60 years who received the Ad26.COV2.S COVID-19 vaccine or a placebo. The starting material was peripheral blood, obtained in a trial of Ad26.COV2.S vaccine versus placebo. This chain uses TRBV5-5 with TRBJ2-3; no clear D gene. In nucleotides, the CDR3 is TGTGCCAGCAGTATAGGAGATACGCAGTATTTT. It codes for CASSIGDTQYF. The full variable domain, with the rest looked up from reference TRBV5-5 and TRBJ2-3, is DAGVTQSPTHLIKTRGQQVTLRCSPISGHKSVSWYQQVLGQGPQFIFQYYEKEERGRGNFPDRFSARQFPNYSSELNVNALLLGDSALYLCASSIGDTQYFGPGTRLTVL.